A selection of T cell receptor beta chains follows, all from one sample in a study of T cells in localized non-small cell lung cancer. Using immunoSEQ multiplex PCR, the repertoire was profiled, and TCRdb retains in-frame clones only, with some absent. Here the sample spans about 60,000 clones, 75% to 90% being singletons. The source material was peripheral blood, sampled before any cancer treatment. These receptors all stem from a woman aged 40-75 years with stage I lung adenocarcinoma. Each CDR3 is given with its conserved first and last residue. The D gene is left open where the match is weak. Clone size is shown for a subset of rows, as once, few, many or a class of expanded clone.

CDR3aa	CDR3nt	j_gene	v_gene	d_gene	abundance
CASSFRQDILYEQYF	TGTGCCAGCAGCTTCCGACAGGACATTCTCTACGAGCAGTACTTC	TRBJ2-7	TRBV7-8	NA	NA
CASSPALTGLMNTEAFF	TGTGCCAGCAGCCCTGCCCTGACAGGGCTCATGAACACTGAAGCTTTCTTT	TRBJ1-1	TRBV7-2	TRBD1	NA
CASSEMRTGLGHGYTF	TGTGCCAGCAGTGAAATGAGGACAGGACTGGGCCATGGCTACACCTTC	TRBJ1-2	TRBV6-1	TRBD1	once
CASSKAAANNEKLFF	TGTGCCAGCAGCAAAGCGGCGGCAAATAATGAAAAACTGTTTTTT	TRBJ1-4	TRBV21-1	NA	NA
CASSDVRAQHF	TGTGCCAGCAGTGACGTGAGGGCCCAGCATTTT	TRBJ1-5	TRBV6-1	NA	NA
CASSQVDGSSYEQYF	TGCGCCAGCAGCCAAGTAGATGGAAGCTCCTACGAGCAGTACTTC	TRBJ2-7	TRBV4-3	NA	NA
CASSDTQQGRQETQYF	TGTGCCAGCAGTGACACTCAACAGGGCCGCCAAGAGACCCAGTACTTC	TRBJ2-5	TRBV28	NA	NA
CASSRDSHSYNEQFF	TGTGCCAGCTCAAGGGACTCGCATTCCTACAATGAGCAGTTCTTC	TRBJ2-1	TRBV18	NA	NA
CASSLNRRRGGYLRDTQYF	TGTGCCAGCAGCTTAAATCGAAGAAGGGGAGGGTATCTTCGGGATACGCAGTATTTT	TRBJ2-3	TRBV28	TRBD2	NA
CASTTRQGATDTQYF	TGCGCCAGCACTACCCGACAGGGGGCCACAGATACGCAGTATTTT	TRBJ2-3	TRBV5-1	TRBD1	NA
CASTSQAGANYGYTF	TGTGCCAGCACCTCCCAAGCGGGGGCGAACTATGGCTACACCTTC	TRBJ1-2	TRBV27	NA	NA
CASSPRVYPDYGYTF	TGTGCCAGCTCACCTCGAGTTTACCCCGACTATGGCTACACCTTC	TRBJ1-2	TRBV18	NA	NA
CASRVAGSNTDTQYF	TGTGCCAGCAGGGTAGCGGGGTCAAACACAGATACGCAGTATTTT	TRBJ2-3	TRBV7-3	TRBD2	NA
CASSEVGTGKNTEAFF	TGTGCCAGCAGTGAAGTGGGGACGGGAAAGAACACTGAAGCTTTCTTT	TRBJ1-1	TRBV2	NA	NA